One sample yielded the 28 T cell receptor beta chains listed below, sequenced in a study of shared clonotypes between healthy human individuals (dated by TCRdb to 2018 to 2020). The library was prepared using the immunoSEQ multiplex PCR assay. TCRdb mirrors the immuneACCESS table, restricted to in-frame sequences. Some clones are absent from its copies; in checked studies, under half trace to an unresolved V gene, and the reason for the others is unknown. A total of millions of clones appear in this sample, 90% to 95% of them only once. The leading ten clones occupy 0.1% to 0.15% of the sample. What was sequenced was naive CD4+ T cells sorted from blood. Read against the paper, the sample's cell subset or site label means: CD45RA+ positively selected. The receptor source for this set is a man aged 18 to 29 in good health.

About this clone itself: Other DNA sequences in the same sample also yield this CDR3. V is TRBV27 and J is TRBJ1-2, with D tentatively TRBD1 (5 bases). CDR3 length equals 13 residues. Germline V gene data show CDR1 as MNHEY and CDR2 as SMNVEV (reference sequence). Deletions cut 2 bases from V and 5 bases from J, with 9 bases between. The CDR3 reads CASSLRGGYGYTF. The CDR3 bases are TGTGCCAGCAGTTTAAGGGGCGGTTATGGCTACACCTTC.

The V and J genes are TRBV10-3 and TRBJ1-5, with D unclear. The CDR3 is 14 amino acids. Germline assignment: CDR1 ENHRY and CDR2 SYGVKD. V lost 5 bases, J lost 0 bases, and 8 bases lay in between. The CDR3 is CAISQEGSNQPQHF. The CDR3 DNA reads TGTGCCATCAGTCAAGAAGGTAGCAATCAGCCCCAGCATTTT.

In the case of this clone: Additional DNA sequences in this sample encode the identical CDR3. The chain's CDR3 is CSVSQGYQETQYF. DNA for the CDR3: TGCAGCGTATCTCAAGGGTACCAAGAGACCCAGTACTTC. The rearrangement links TRBV29-1 to TRBJ2-5, with unresolved D. CDR1 and CDR2 (germline): SQVTM, ANQGSEA. V was clipped by 6 bases and J by 0 bases, with 11 bases between them. The CDR3 is made up of 13 amino acids.

V is TRBV18 and J is TRBJ2-1, with TRBD1 matching 10 bases. V dropped 3 bases and J dropped 6; count of bases not matched to a gene: 5. This CDR3 is built from 15 residues. Germline CDR1 reads KGHSH; CDR2 reads LQKENI. The CDR3 loop is CASSPGTGVVNEQFF. For the CDR3, the DNA is TGTGCCAGCTCACCCGGGACAGGGGTAGTCAATGAGCAGTTCTTC.

The chain couples TRBV2 to TRBJ1-3, with a tentative D call TRBD1 (5 bases). The V gene lost 4 bases and the J gene lost 2 bases, with 12 bases spanning the gap. The CDR3 loop spans 15 amino acids. CDR1 is SNHLY and CDR2 is FYNNEI in the germline V gene. CDR3 in amino acids: CASSARDHTGNTIYF. The CDR3 DNA sequence: TGTGCCAGCAGTGCCCGGGACCACACTGGAAACACCATATATTTT.

For this clone: Other DNA sequences from this sample encode an identical CDR3 as well. The chain couples TRBV5-1 to TRBJ2-5; 7 positions agree with TRBD2. V lost 3 bases, J lost 2 bases, and 4 bases stayed unmatched. The CDR3 spans 14 residues. CDR1 SGHRS and CDR2 YFSETQ come from the germline V gene. The DNA of the CDR3 is TGCGCCAGCAGCTCGGGGGGTTCTCAAGAGACCCAGTACTTC. It translates to CASSSGGSQETQYF.

The chain carries TRBV5-1 and TRBJ2-2; D tentatively reads TRBD1 or TRBD2 (5 bases each). Trimming pared 3 bases from V and 0 bases from J, leaving 9 bases between. Germline V lookup: CDR1 SGHRS, CDR2 YFSETQ. The CDR3 is 15 amino acids. The CDR3 sequence is CASSSRGPNTGELFF. CDR3 nucleotide sequence: TGCGCCAGCAGCTCGAGGGGCCCGAACACCGGGGAGCTGTTTTTT.

In this sample, this clone turned up once. The V and J genes are TRBV7-9 and TRBJ1-2; maybe TRBD1 (5 bases). The CDR3 runs to 14 residues. V lost 4 bases, J lost 6 bases, and 15 bases lay in between. Germline V gives CDR1 SEHNR, CDR2 FQNEAQ (reference sequence). CDR3 in DNA: TGTGCCAGCAGCTCTTCCAGAGGGGAAGATGGCTACACCTTC. It translates to CASSSSRGEDGYTF.

The chain recombines TRBV18 with TRBJ2-7; D unclear. Germline CDR1 KGHSH, CDR2 LQKENI. The CDR3 spans 12 residues. Trimming took off 1 base at V and 5 bases at J, with 6 bases between the two ends. As DNA, the CDR3 is TGTGCCAGCTCACCACTGGCGGACGAGCAGTACTTC. As protein: CASSPLADEQYF.

As for this clone: Just one base apart from a much larger clone, this may be a read error. Different DNA sequences within this sample yield the same CDR3. The chain has TRBV6-5 and TRBJ1-1; D not resolved. The CDR3 runs 11 residues. The V gene lost 5 bases and the J gene lost 1 base, with 2 bases spanning the gap. CDR1 and CDR2 from the germline V gene are MNHEY and SVGAGI. CDR3 in amino acids: CASSRNTEAFF. The CDR3 DNA is TGTGCCAGCAGTCGGAACACTGAAGCTTTCTTT.

This sequence joins TRBV28 and TRBJ2-5; 8 nucleotides line up with TRBD1. The CDR3 covers 16 residues. V trimming: 1 base; J trimming: 2 bases; junction bases outside the gene matches: 6. CDR1 is MDHEN, CDR2 SYDVKM, per germline. The CDR3: CASSLSGTGRQETQYF. CDR3 sequence (DNA): TGTGCCAGCAGTTTATCCGGGACAGGCCGGCAAGAGACCCAGTACTTC. The full variable domain, in which reference TRBV28 and TRBJ2-5 provide the parts outside the CDR3, is DVKVTQSSRYLVKRTGEKVFLECVQDMDHENMFWYRQDPGLGLRLIYFSYDVKMKEKGDIPEGYSVSREKKERFSLILESASTNQTSMYLCASSLSGTGRQETQYFGPGTRLLVL.

This clone came up a few times. The chain carries TRBV19 and TRBJ1-2; maybe TRBD1 (6 bases). Germline assignment: CDR1 LNHDA and CDR2 SQIVND (reference sequence). The CDR3 loop spans 16 amino acids. V gave up 5 bases and J gave up 4 bases, with 20 bases separating them. CDR3 loop: CASSLGGGSVVYGYTF. The CDR3 DNA follows: TGTGCCAGTAGTTTAGGAGGGGGGAGTGTGGTCTATGGCTACACCTTC.

DNA of the CDR3: TGCGCCAGCAGTTTAGGGGGACAGGGGAATAATTCACCCCTCCACTTT. It is translated as CASSLGGQGNNSPLHF. The chain has TRBV5-1 and TRBJ1-6; 10 nucleotides match TRBD1. The trim removed 5 bases at V and 5 bases at J, leaving 7 bases unmatched. This CDR3 is 16 amino acids long. From germline, CDR1 is SGHRS and CDR2 YFSETQ.

The V and J genes are TRBV6-1 and TRBJ2-7; a possible D gene is TRBD2 (7 bases). This CDR3 is 14 amino acids long. Trimming removed 10 bases at V and 3 bases at J, with 19 bases between. Germline V CDR1 and CDR2: MNHNS, SASEGT. The DNA of the CDR3 is TGTGCCATCAATCAGGGGACTATGGTCTACGAGCAGTACTTC. It yields the protein CAINQGTMVYEQYF.

This clone was seen only once. The V and J genes are TRBV11-3 and TRBJ2-5; 9 nucleotides agree with TRBD2. Germline CDR1 SGHNT, CDR2 YENEEA. This CDR3 is built from 16 residues. Trimming took 1 base from V and 5 from J; bases not matched to a gene: 8. CDR3 sequence reads: CASSLVASSGAETQYF. The DNA for the CDR3 is TGTGCCAGCAGCTTAGTTGCTTCTAGCGGGGCTGAGACCCAGTACTTC.

The rearrangement links TRBV5-4 to TRBJ1-2; 8 bases agree with TRBD1. The CDR3 runs 15 residues. Germline V CDR1 and CDR2: SGHNT, YYREEE (reference sequence). Trimming at V came to 4 bases and at J to 3 bases, leaving 8 bases not matched to a gene. CDR3 nucleotide sequence: TGTGCCAGCAGCCGCCCGGGACAGGATGACTATGGCTACACCTTC. It codes for CASSRPGQDDYGYTF.

The gene calls are TRBV30 and TRBJ2-7; TRBD1 might be the D (5 bases). V was shortened by 0 bases and J by 6 bases, with 15 bases between the two germline ends. This CDR3 contains 14 residues. Germline values: CDR1 GTSNPN, CDR2 SVGIG (reference sequence). CDR3 sequence (DNA): TGTGCCTGGAGTGTGGAGACAGTCGTCACCGAGCAGTACTTC. This encodes CAWSVETVVTEQYF.

CDR3 region: CASRPDSSLGEKLFF. Written as DNA, the CDR3 is TGTGCCAGCAGGCCCGACAGTAGCTTGGGTGAAAAACTGTTTTTT. V is TRBV6-5 and J is TRBJ1-4, with D tentatively TRBD1 (5 bases). V was cut by 6 bases and J by 7 bases, with 18 bases left in between. Germline lookup yields CDR1 MNHEY and CDR2 SVGAGI. CDR3 length: 15 residues.

The chain recombines TRBV7-9 with TRBJ2-5; D is unclear. Germline V gene sequence: CDR1 SEHNR, CDR2 FQNEAQ (reference sequence). This CDR3 region has 15 residues. Trimming took 5 bases from V and 5 from J, leaving 18 bases between them. CDR3 loop: CASSPPPASRETQYF. DNA for the CDR3: TGTGCCAGCAGCCCGCCCCCGGCTAGTCGGGAGACCCAGTACTTC.

The chain uses TRBV15 and TRBJ1-2; D is unresolved. This CDR3 region has 14 residues. V was cut by 3 bases and J by 6 bases, with 14 bases left in between. CDR1 LNHNV and CDR2 YYDKDF come from the germline V gene (reference sequence). DNA for the CDR3: TGTGCCACCAGCAGCGTATTTCTTGACCATGGCTACACCTTC. Its protein product is CATSSVFLDHGYTF.

In its sample, this clone was seen once. The chain has TRBV18 and TRBJ1-2; no reliable D call. V lost 3 bases and J 1 base, leaving 18 bases between the germline ends. The CDR3 loop spans 17 amino acids. Germline V gives CDR1 KGHSH, CDR2 LQKENI. CDR3 protein: CASSPPTQFGFNYGYTF. CDR3 DNA sequence: TGTGCCAGCTCACCCCCGACTCAGTTCGGATTTAACTATGGCTACACCTTC.

This clone was recorded once. The chain recombines TRBV5-1 with TRBJ1-4, with 7 bases aligning to TRBD1. The CDR3 runs to 15 residues. V shed 4 bases and J 7 bases; nucleotides not matched to a gene: 10. Germline assignment: CDR1 SGHRS and CDR2 YFSETQ. In DNA form, the CDR3 reads TGCGCCAGCAGCGGACTGACAGGGCGGGGTGAAAAACTGTTTTTT. Its protein product is CASSGLTGRGEKLFF.

Turning to this clone: Other DNA sequences in this specimen translate into the identical CDR3. This chain joins TRBV2 and TRBJ2-7; 9 nucleotides match TRBD1. The ends lost 6 bases at V and 3 bases at J; junction bases unmatched: 0. The CDR3 has 12 residues. Germline CDR1 and CDR2: SNHLY and FYNNEI. The CDR3 bases are TGTGCCAGCAGGGACAGGGGCTACGAGCAGTACTTC. It specifies CASRDRGYEQYF.

This chain connects TRBV10-3 to TRBJ2-1; 8 positions match TRBD2. The CDR3 covers 17 residues. Germline V gives CDR1 ENHRY, CDR2 SYGVKD. Trimming took 0 bases from V and 2 from J; bases not matched to a gene: 6. Written as DNA, the CDR3 is TGTGCCATCAGTGAGTCCGAGACTAGCGAGACCTACAATGAGCAGTTCTTC. This sequence encodes CAISESETSETYNEQFF.

As concerns this clone: The sample contains more than one DNA sequence encoding this CDR3. The chain carries TRBV28 and TRBJ2-3; 9 bases agree with TRBD2. The V gene end was trimmed by 5 bases and the J gene end by 2 bases; junction bases not matched to a gene: 5. In germline, CDR1 is MDHEN, CDR2 SYDVKM. CDR3 size: 15 residues. DNA for the CDR3: TGTGCCAGCAGTCTGAGCGGGGGGAACACAGATACGCAGTATTTT. This gives the protein CASSLSGGNTDTQYF. The full variable domain, rest sourced from reference TRBV28 and TRBJ2-3, is DVKVTQSSRYLVKRTGEKVFLECVQDMDHENMFWYRQDPGLGLRLIYFSYDVKMKEKGDIPEGYSVSREKKERFSLILESASTNQTSMYLCASSLSGGNTDTQYFGPGTRLTVL.

For this clone: Other DNA sequences in the sample encode the same CDR3. This chain joins TRBV7-9 and TRBJ2-3; maybe TRBD1 (5 bases). The CDR3 sequence is 12 residues long. The V and J ends lost 6 bases and 3 bases respectively, with 7 bases between them. From germline, CDR1 is SEHNR and CDR2 FQNEAQ (reference sequence). The CDR3 sequence: CASSQGTDTQYF. The CDR3, as DNA: TGTGCCAGCAGTCAGGGAACAGATACGCAGTATTTT.

On this clone itself: The sample contains more than one DNA sequence encoding this CDR3. CDR3 sequence reads: CAWSRQGAYEQYF. CDR3 nucleotide sequence: TGTGCCTGGAGTCGACAGGGGGCCTACGAGCAGTACTTC. The rearrangement links TRBV30 to TRBJ2-7, with 9 bases matching TRBD1. The CDR3 extends over 13 amino acids. Germline V gives CDR1 GTSNPN, CDR2 SVGIG (reference sequence). V lost 2 bases, J lost 2 bases, and 1 base stayed unmatched.

This sequence joins TRBV9 and TRBJ1-2; 7 bases agree with TRBD1. Germline CDR1 reads SGDLS; CDR2 reads YYNGEE. The CDR3 is 17 residues long. After removal of 0 bases from V and 1 base from J, the junction contained 9 bases not matched to a gene. The CDR3 DNA is TGTGCCAGCAGCGTAGGAGGCGACAGGGAATTTAACTATGGCTACACCTTC. Its protein is CASSVGGDREFNYGYTF.